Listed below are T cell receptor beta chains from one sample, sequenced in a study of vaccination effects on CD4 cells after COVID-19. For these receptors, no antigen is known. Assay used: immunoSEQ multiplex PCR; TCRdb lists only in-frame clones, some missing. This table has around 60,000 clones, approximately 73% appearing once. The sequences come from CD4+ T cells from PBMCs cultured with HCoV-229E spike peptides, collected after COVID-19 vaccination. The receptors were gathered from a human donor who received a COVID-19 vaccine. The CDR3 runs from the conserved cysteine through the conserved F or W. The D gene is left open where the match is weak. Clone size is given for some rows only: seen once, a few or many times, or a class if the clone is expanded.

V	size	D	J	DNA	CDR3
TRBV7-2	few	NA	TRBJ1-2	TGTGCCAGCAGCCCTTGGATGGATGGCTATGGCTACACCTTC	CASSPWMDGYGYTF
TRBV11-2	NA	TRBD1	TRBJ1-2	TGTGCCAGCAGCTTAGGACAGGGAGAAGGCTACACCTTC	CASSLGQGEGYTF
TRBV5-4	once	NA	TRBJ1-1	TGTGCCAGCAGCTCCAAAGGGGGTAGCAGCACTGAAGCTTTCTTT	CASSSKGGSSTEAFF
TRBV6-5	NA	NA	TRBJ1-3	TGTGCCAGCAGTTACTCGGGTATAGGCTCTGGAAACACCATATATTTT	CASSYSGIGSGNTIYF
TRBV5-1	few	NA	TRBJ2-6	TGCGCCAGCAGCTTGCGAGGGGCCAACGTCCTGACTTTC	CASSLRGANVLTF
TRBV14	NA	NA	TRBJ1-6	TGTGCCAGCAGCCAAGATTGGACCGAAAATAATTCACCCCTCCACTTT	CASSQDWTENNSPLHF
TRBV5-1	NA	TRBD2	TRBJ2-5	TGCGCCAGCAGCACGGGACTAGCGGCGTACCAAGAGACCCAGTACTTC	CASSTGLAAYQETQYF
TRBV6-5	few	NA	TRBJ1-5	TGTGCCAGCAAGGGGGGAAAGGATCAGCCCCAGCATTTT	CASKGGKDQPQHF
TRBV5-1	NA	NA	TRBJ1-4	TGCGCCAGCAGCCGGAGGGGGGGTGGGGCAACTAATGAAAAACTGTTTTTT	CASSRRGGGATNEKLFF
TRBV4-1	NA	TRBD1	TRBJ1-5	TGCGCCAGCAGCCGGGGACAGGGTAGCAATCAGCCCCAGCATTTT	CASSRGQGSNQPQHF
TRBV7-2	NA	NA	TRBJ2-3	TGTGCCAGCAGCTTTCAGGGCGGCACAGATACGCAGTATTTT	CASSFQGGTDTQYF
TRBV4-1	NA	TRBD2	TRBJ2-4	TGCGCCAGCAGCCAAGAGGGACTAGCGGGGGGAGTCAAAAACATTCAGTACTTC	CASSQEGLAGGVKNIQYF
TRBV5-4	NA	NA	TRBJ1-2	TGTGCCAGCAGCTCCAGAGAATATGGCTACACCTTC	CASSSREYGYTF